This T cell receptor beta chain was sequenced for a study of a mutant IDH1 vaccine in newly diagnosed glioma. For the study at large: Either 4-6 weeks after radiotherapy alone or alongside temozolomide, vaccination was begun. The treated group averaged 40.4 years old and was roughly 60% male, about 40% female.

Regarding time point: week 35, safety follow-up. Each dose of the vaccine consisted of 300 ug of mutant IDH1 20-mer peptide, with topical imiquimod. Donors had new IDH1-mutant astrocytomas of WHO grade 3 or 4 (ATRX-lost). Measured with immunoSEQ multiplex PCR; TCRdb has only the in-frame clones, and not every one. The sample lists about 48,000 clones, 70% to 85% occurring once. This CDR3 spans 14 amino acids. The germline V gene has CDR1 SNHLY and CDR2 FYNNEI. V gave up 8 bases and J gave up 7 bases, with 17 bases separating them. In the case of this clone: Its antigen remains unidentified.

The source is a man aged 35 to 55 with glioma. The source was PBMCs, collected from a glioma patient whose treatment included an IDH1 peptide vaccine. The V and J genes are TRBV2 and TRBJ2-2, with a weak D call TRBD2 (6 bases). As DNA, the CDR3 is TGTGCCAGCGAGGGAATAGACGGGGGCGGGGAGCTGTTTTTT. It yields the protein CASEGIDGGGELFF.